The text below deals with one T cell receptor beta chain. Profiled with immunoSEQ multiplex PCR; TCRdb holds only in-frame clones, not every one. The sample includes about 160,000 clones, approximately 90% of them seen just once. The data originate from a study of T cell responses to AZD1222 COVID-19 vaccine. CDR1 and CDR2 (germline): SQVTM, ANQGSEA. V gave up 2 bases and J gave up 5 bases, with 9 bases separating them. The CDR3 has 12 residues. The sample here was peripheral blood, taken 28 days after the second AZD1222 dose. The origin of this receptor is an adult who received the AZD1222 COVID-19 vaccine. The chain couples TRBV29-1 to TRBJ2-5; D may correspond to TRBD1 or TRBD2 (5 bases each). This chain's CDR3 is CSVEPGHETQYF. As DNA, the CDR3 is TGCAGCGTTGAACCGGGGCACGAGACCCAGTACTTC.